The 2 T cell receptor beta chains below all came from one sample that was sequenced in a study of cytomegalovirus exposure and HLA in healthy donors. Primers: 60 Vbeta forward and 13 Jbeta reverse. Clones were sequenced by immunoSEQ multiplex PCR, and TCRdb holds only the in-frame ones, with some missing. The sample lists about 95,000 clones; about 75% were seen once. Material for sequencing was PBMCs. These receptors were obtained from a woman between 40 and 50 years old in good health and CMV-seronegative.

This rearrangement joins TRBV9 to TRBJ2-3; 16 bases map to TRBD2. This CDR3 is 18 amino acids long. Trimming took 4 bases from V and 6 from J; bases not matched to a gene: 11. The V gene's germline CDR1 is SGDLS and CDR2 YYNGEE. The CDR3 is CASSHRGTSGGAGDTQYF. DNA for the CDR3: TGTGCCAGCAGCCACAGAGGGACTAGCGGGGGGGCCGGGGATACGCAGTATTTT.

The chain recombines TRBV5-1 with TRBJ1-2, with a weak D call TRBD1 (6 bases). The CDR3 runs to 18 residues. CDR1 and CDR2 from the germline V gene are SGHRS and YFSETQ. The V and J ends lost 4 bases and 1 base respectively, with 23 bases between them. In DNA form, the CDR3 reads TGCGCCAGCAGCCCCGTAGGGGGGGGGCTGAGTGGTAACTATGGCTACACCTTC. Encoded protein: CASSPVGGGLSGNYGYTF.